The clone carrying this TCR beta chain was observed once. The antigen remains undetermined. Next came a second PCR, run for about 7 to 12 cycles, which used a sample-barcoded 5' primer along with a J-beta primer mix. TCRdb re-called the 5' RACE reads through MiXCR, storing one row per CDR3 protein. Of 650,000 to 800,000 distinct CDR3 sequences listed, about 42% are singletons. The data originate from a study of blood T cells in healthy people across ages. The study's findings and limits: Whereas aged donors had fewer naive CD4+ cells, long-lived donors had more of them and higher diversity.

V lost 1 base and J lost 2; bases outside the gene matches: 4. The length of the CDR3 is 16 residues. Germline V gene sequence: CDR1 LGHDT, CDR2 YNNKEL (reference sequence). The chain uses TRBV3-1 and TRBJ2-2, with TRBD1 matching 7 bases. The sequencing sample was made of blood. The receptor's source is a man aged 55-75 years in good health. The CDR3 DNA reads TGTGCCAGCAGCCAAGCCAGGGGGAGAAACACCGGGGAGCTGTTTTTT. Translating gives CASSQARGRNTGELFF.